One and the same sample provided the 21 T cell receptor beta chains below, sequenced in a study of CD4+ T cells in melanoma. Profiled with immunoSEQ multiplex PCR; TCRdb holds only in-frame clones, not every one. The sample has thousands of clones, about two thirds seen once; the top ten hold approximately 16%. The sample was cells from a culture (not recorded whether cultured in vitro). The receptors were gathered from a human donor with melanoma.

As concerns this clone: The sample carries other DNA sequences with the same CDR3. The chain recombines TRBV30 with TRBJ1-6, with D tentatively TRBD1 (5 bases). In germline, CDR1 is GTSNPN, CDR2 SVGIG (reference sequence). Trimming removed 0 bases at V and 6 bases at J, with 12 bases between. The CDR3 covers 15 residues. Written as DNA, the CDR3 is TGTGCCTGGAGTGTCGTCAGGGTGGGTAATTCACCCCTCCACTTT. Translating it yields CAWSVVRVGNSPLHF.

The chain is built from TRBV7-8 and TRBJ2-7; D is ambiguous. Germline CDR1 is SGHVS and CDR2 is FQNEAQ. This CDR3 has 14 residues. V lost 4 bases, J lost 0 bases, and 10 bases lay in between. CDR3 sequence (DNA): TGTGCCAGCAGCTACAGACGGAACTCCTACGAGCAGTACTTC. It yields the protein CASSYRRNSYEQYF. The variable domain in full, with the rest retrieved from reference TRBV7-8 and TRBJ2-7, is GAGVSQSPRYKVAKRGQDVALRCDPISGHVSLFWYQQALGQGPEFLTYFQNEAQLDKSGLPSDRFFAERPEGSVSTLKIQRTQQEDSAVYLCASSYRRNSYEQYFGPGTRLTVT.

CDR3 bases: TGTGCCAGCAGCCCGCCCCGGGACAGGGAGACACCTGGAAACACCATATATTTT. Protein: CASSPPRDRETPGNTIYF. The chain uses TRBV7-9 and TRBJ1-3; TRBD1 matches at 9 bases. Germline CDR1 SEHNR, CDR2 FQNEAQ (reference sequence). The CDR3 extends over 18 amino acids. With 5 bases clipped from V and 2 bases from J, the junction kept 13 bases outside the gene matches.

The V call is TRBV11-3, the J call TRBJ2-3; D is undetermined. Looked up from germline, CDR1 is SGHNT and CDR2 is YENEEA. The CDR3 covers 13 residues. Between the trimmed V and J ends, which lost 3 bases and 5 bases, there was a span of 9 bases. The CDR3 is CASSFSYRDTQYF. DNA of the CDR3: TGTGCCAGCAGCTTTTCCTACCGAGATACGCAGTATTTT.

DNA for the CDR3: TGTGCCAGCAGTGAAGAGAGGGGGCGCGGGCCCCAGCATTTT. Protein: CASSEERGRGPQHF. The V call is TRBV2, the J call TRBJ1-5, with 7 bases that match TRBD1. V trimming: 1 base; J trimming: 9 bases; junction bases outside the gene matches: 6. This CDR3 is 14 amino acids long. CDR1 is SNHLY, CDR2 FYNNEI, per germline.

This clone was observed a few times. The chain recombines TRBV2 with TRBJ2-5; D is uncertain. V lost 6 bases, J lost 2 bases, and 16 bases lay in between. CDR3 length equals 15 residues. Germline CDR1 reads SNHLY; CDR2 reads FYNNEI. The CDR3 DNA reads TGTGCCAGCAGGACCCTGGACGGTGATCAAGAGACCCAGTACTTC. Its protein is CASRTLDGDQETQYF.

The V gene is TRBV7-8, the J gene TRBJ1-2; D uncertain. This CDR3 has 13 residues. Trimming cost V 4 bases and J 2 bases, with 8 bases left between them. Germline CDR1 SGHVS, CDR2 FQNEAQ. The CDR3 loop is CASSSPPNYGYTF. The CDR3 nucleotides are TGTGCCAGCAGCTCGCCCCCGAACTATGGCTACACCTTC. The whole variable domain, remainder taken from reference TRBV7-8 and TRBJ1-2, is GAGVSQSPRYKVAKRGQDVALRCDPISGHVSLFWYQQALGQGPEFLTYFQNEAQLDKSGLPSDRFFAERPEGSVSTLKIQRTQQEDSAVYLCASSSPPNYGYTFGSGTRLTVV.

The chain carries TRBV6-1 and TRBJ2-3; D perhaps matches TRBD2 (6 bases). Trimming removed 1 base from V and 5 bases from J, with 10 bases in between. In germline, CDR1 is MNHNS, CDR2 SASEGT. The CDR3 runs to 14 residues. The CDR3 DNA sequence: TGTGCCAGCAGTGAAGACCTAGCGAGAGATACGCAGTATTTT. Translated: CASSEDLARDTQYF.

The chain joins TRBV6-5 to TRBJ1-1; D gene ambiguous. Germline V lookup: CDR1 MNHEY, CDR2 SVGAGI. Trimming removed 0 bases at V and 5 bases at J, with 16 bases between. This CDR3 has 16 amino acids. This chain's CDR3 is CASSYSWYKGKTEAFF. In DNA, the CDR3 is TGTGCCAGCAGTTACTCGTGGTACAAAGGCAAGACTGAAGCTTTCTTT.

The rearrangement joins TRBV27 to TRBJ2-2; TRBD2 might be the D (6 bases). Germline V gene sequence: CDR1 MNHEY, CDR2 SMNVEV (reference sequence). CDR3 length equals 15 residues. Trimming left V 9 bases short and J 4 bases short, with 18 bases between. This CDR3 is CASRRARGSTGELFF. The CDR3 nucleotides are TGTGCCAGTCGACGGGCACGGGGGAGCACCGGGGAGCTGTTTTTT.

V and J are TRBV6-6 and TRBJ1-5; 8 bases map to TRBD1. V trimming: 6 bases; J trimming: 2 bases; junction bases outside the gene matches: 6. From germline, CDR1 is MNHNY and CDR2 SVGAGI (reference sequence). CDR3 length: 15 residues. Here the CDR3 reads CASRPGQGGNQPQHF. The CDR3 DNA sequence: TGTGCCAGCAGACCCGGACAGGGTGGCAATCAGCCCCAGCATTTT.

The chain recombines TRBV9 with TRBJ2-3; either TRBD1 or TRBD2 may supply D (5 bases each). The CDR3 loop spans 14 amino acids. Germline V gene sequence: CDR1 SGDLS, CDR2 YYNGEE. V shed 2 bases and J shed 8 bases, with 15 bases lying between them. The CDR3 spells CASSVGQGTGTQYF. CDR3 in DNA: TGTGCCAGCAGCGTGGGCCAAGGGACGGGTACGCAGTATTTT.

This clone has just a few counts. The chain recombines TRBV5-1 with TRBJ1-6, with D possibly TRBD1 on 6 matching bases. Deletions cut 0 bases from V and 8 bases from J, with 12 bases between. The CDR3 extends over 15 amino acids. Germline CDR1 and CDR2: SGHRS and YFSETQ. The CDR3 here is CASSLEGGIYSPLHF. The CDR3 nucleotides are TGCGCCAGCAGCTTGGAGGGGGGAATCTATTCACCCCTCCACTTT.

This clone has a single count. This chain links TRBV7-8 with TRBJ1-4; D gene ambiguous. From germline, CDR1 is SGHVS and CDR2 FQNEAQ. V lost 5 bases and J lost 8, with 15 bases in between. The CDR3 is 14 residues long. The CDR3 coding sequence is TGTGCCAGCAGCCAGGACGGCCCTGGGGAAAAACTGTTTTTT. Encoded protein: CASSQDGPGEKLFF. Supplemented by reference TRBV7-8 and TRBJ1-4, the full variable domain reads GAGVSQSPRYKVAKRGQDVALRCDPISGHVSLFWYQQALGQGPEFLTYFQNEAQLDKSGLPSDRFFAERPEGSVSTLKIQRTQQEDSAVYLCASSQDGPGEKLFFGSGTQLSVL.

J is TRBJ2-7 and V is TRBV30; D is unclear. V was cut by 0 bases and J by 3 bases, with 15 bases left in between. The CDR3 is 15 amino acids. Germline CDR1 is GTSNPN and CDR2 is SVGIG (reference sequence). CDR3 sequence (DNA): TGTGCCTGGAGTGTAGGGCCCCTCGCCGGCTACGAGCAGTACTTC. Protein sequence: CAWSVGPLAGYEQYF.

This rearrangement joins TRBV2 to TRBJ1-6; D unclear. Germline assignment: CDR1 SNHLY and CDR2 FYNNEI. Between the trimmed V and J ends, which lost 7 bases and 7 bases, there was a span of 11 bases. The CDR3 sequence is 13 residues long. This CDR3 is CASTLRRNSPLHF. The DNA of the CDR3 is TGTGCCAGCACCCTTCGCCGGAATTCACCCCTCCACTTT.

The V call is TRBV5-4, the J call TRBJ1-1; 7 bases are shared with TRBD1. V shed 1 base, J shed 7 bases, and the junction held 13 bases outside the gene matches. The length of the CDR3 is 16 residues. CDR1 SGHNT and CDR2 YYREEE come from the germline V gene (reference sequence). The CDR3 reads CASSLKGARMAGEAFF. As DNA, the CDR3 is TGTGCCAGCAGCTTGAAGGGGGCGCGTATGGCTGGTGAAGCTTTCTTT. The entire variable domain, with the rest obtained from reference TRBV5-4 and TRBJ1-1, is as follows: ETGVTQSPTHLIKTRGQQVTLRCSSQSGHNTVSWYQQALGQGPQFIFQYYREEENGRGNFPPRFSGLQFPNYSSELNVNALELDDSALYLCASSLKGARMAGEAFFGQGTRLTVV.

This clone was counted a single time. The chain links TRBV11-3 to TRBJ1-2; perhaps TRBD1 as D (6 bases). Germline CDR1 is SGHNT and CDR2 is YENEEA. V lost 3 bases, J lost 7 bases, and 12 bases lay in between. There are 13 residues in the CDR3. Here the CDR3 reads CASSFAGGRGYTF. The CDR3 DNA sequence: TGTGCCAGCAGCTTCGCCGGGGGGCGTGGCTACACCTTC. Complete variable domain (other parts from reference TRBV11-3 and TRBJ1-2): EAGVVQSPRYKIIEKKQPVAFWCNPISGHNTLYWYLQNLGQGPELLIRYENEEAVDDSQLPKDRFSAERLKGVDSTLKIQPAELGDSAVYLCASSFAGGRGYTFGSGTRLTVV.

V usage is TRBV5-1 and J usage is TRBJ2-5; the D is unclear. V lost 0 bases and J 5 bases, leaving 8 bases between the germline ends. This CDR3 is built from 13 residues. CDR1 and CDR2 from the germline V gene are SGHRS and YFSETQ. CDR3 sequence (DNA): TGCGCCAGCAGCTTGGGAGCTGGGGAGACCCAGTACTTC. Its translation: CASSLGAGETQYF. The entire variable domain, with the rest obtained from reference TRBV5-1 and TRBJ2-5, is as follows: KAGVTQTPRYLIKTRGQQVTLSCSPISGHRSVSWYQQTPGQGLQFLFEYFSETQRNKGNFPGRFSGRQFSNSRSEMNVSTLELGDSALYLCASSLGAGETQYFGPGTRLLVL.

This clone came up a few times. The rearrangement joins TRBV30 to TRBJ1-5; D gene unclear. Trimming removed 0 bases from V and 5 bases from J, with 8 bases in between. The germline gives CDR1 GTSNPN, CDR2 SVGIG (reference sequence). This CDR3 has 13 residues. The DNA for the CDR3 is TGTGCCTGGAGTGTGGCGGTTTATCAGCCCCAGCATTTT. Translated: CAWSVAVYQPQHF.

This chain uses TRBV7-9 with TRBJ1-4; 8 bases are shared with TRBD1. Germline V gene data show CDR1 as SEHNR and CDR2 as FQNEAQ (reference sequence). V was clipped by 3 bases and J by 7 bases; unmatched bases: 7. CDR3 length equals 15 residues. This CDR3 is CASSFGQGEGEKLFF. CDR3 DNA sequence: TGTGCCAGCAGCTTCGGACAGGGTGAAGGTGAAAAACTGTTTTTT.